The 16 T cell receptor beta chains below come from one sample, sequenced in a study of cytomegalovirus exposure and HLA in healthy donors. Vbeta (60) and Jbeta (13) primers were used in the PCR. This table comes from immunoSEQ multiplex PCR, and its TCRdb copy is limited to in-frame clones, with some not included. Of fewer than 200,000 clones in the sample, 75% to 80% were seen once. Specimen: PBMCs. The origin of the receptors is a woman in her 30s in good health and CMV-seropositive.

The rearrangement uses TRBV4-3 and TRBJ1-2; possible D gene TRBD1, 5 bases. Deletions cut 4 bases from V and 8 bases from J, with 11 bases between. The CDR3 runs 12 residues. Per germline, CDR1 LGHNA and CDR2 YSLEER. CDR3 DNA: TGCGCCAGCAGCCCCGGGACTGGGGGCTACACCTTC. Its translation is CASSPGTGGYTF.

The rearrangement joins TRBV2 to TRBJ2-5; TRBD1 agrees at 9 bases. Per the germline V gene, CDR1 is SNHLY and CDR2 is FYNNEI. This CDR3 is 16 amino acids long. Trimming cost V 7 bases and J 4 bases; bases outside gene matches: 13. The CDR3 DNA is TGTGCCAGCACCCGAACAGGGGGCAGCATCGGAGAGACCCAGTACTTC. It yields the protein CASTRTGGSIGETQYF.

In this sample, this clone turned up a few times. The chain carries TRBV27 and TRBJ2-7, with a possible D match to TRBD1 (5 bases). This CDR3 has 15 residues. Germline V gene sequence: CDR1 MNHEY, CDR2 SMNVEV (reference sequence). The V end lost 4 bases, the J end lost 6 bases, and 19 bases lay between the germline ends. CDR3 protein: CASSSKTVLGSEQYF. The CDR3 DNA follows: TGTGCCAGCAGTTCTAAGACAGTTTTGGGGTCCGAGCAGTACTTC.

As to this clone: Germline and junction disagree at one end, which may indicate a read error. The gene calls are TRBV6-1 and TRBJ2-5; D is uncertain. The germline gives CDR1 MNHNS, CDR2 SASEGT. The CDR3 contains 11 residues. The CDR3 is CASSAPGTQYF. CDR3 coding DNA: TGTGCCAGTAGTGCCCCGGGGACCCAGTACTTC.

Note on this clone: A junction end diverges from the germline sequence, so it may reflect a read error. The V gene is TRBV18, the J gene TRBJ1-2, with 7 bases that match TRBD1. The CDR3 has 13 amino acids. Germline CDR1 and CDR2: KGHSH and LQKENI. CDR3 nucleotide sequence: TGTGCCAGCTCCCCACAGGGGTGGGAAGGCTACACCTTC. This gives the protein CASSPQGWEGYTF.

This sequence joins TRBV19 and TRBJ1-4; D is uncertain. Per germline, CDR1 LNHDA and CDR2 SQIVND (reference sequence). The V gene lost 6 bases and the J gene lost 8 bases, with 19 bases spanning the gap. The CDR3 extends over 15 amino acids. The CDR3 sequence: CASSPARGAGEKLFF. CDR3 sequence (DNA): TGTGCCAGTAGCCCTGCCCGGGGTGCTGGGGAAAAACTGTTTTTT.

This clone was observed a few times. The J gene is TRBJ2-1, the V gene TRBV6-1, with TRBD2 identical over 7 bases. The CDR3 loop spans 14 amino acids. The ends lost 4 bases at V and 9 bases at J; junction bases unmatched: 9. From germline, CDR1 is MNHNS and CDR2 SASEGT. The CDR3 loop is CASSVGGGPSEQFF. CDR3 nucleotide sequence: TGTGCCAGCAGTGTGGGGGGAGGGCCAAGTGAGCAGTTCTTC.

The chain's CDR3 is CASSPPDRAEAFF. Here the CDR3 DNA reads TGTGCCAGTTCTCCCCCCGACAGGGCTGAAGCTTTCTTT. The chain uses TRBV19 and TRBJ1-1; 7 nucleotides align to TRBD1. The CDR3 runs to 13 residues. Germline V CDR1 and CDR2: LNHDA, SQIVND (reference sequence). The junction had 9 bases not matched to a gene; V was cut back by 8 bases and J by 6 bases.

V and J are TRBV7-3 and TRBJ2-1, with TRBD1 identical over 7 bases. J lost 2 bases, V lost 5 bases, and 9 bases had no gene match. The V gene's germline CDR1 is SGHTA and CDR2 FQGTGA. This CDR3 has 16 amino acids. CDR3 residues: CASSPLGTATYNEQFF. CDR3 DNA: TGTGCCAGCAGCCCCCTTGGGACAGCTACCTACAATGAGCAGTTCTTC.

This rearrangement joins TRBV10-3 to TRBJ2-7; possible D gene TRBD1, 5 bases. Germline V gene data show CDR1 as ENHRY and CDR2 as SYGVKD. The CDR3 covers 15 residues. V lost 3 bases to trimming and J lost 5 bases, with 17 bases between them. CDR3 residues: CAISELSRASHEQYF. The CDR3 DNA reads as TGTGCCATCAGTGAACTGTCCAGGGCATCCCACGAGCAGTACTTC.

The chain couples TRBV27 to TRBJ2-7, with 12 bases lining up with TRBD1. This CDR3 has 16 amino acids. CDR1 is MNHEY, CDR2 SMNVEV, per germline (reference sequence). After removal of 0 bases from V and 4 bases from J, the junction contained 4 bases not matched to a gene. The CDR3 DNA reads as TGTGCCAGCAGTTTATCGGGACAGGGGGCCTTTTACGAGCAGTACTTC. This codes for CASSLSGQGAFYEQYF.

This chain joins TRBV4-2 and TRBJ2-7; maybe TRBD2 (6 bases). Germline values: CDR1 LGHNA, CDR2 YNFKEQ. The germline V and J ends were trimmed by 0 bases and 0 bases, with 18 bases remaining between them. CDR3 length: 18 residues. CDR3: CASSQDLGGVGASYEQYF. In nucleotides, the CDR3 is TGTGCCAGCAGCCAAGATCTGGGAGGAGTTGGGGCCTCCTACGAGCAGTACTTC.

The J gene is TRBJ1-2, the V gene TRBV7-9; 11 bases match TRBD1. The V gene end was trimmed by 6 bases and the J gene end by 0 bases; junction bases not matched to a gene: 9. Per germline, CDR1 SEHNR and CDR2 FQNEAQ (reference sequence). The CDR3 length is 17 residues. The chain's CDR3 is CASSSDRGRGANYGYTF. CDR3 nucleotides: TGTGCCAGCAGTTCGGACAGGGGGCGCGGGGCTAACTATGGCTACACCTTC.

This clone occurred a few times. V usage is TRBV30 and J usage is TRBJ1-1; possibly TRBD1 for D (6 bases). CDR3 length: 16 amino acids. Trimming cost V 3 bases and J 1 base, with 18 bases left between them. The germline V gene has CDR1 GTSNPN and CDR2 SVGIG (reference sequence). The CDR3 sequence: CAWRAWGGLWNTEAFF. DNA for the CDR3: TGTGCCTGGAGGGCTTGGGGGGGGCTTTGGAACACTGAAGCTTTCTTT. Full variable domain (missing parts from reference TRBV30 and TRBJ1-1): SQTIHQWPATLVQPVGSPLSLECTVEGTSNPNLYWYRQAAGRGLQLLFYSVGIGQISSEVPQNLSASRPQDRQFILSSKKLLLSDSGFYLCAWRAWGGLWNTEAFFGQGTRLTVV.

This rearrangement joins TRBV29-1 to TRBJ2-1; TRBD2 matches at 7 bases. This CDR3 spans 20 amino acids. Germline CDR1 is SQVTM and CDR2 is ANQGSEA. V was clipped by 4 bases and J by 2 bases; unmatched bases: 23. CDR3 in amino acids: CSVVPGQQWGGSGTYNEQFF. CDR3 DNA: TGCAGCGTTGTGCCGGGTCAGCAGTGGGGCGGGAGTGGGACCTACAATGAGCAGTTCTTC.

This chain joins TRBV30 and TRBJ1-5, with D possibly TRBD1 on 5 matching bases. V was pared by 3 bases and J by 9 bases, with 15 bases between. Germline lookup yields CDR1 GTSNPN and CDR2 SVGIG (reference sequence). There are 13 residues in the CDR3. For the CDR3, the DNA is TGTGCCTGGAGCGGGGGTTTTGGCGGGCCCCAGCATTTT. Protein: CAWSGGFGGPQHF.